This TCR beta chain was identified in a study of T cell responses to AZD1222 COVID-19 vaccine. Study-wide results and limits: Recipients of two AZD1222 doses showed rising Spike-specific TCR breadth and depth.

Comment on this clone: Its cognate antigen is unknown.

Germline CDR1 reads LGHNA; CDR2 reads YNFKEQ. CDR3 size: 16 residues. The V and J ends lost 0 bases and 4 bases, in that order; junction bases with no gene match: 1. Clones were read by immunoSEQ multiplex PCR, and TCRdb kept only the in-frame ones, dropping some. This sample has about 120,000 clones, with about nine tenths found just once. Second doses were pooled across both intervals (about 4 or about 12 weeks). The sequencing here drew on peripheral blood, taken 28 days after the second AZD1222 dose. The receptor's source is an adult who received the AZD1222 COVID-19 vaccine. The rearrangement links TRBV4-2 to TRBJ2-5, with TRBD2 matching 14 bases. DNA for the CDR3: TGTGCCAGCAGCCAAGATGGGACTAGCGGGGGAGAGACCCAGTACTTC. It translates to CASSQDGTSGGETQYF.